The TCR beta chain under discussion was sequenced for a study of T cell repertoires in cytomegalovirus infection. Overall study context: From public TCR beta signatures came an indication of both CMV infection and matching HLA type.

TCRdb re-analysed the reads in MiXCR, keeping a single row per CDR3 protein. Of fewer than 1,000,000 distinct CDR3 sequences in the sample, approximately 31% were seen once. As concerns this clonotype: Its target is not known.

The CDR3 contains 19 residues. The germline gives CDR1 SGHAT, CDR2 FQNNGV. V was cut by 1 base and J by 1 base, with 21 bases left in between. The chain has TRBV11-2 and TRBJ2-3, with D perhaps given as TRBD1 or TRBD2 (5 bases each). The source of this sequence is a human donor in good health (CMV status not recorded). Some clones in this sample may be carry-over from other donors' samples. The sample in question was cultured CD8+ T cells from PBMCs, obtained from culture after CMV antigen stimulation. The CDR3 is CASSLVDPFNLGGTDTQYF. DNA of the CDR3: TGTGCCAGCAGCTTAGTAGACCCCTTTAACCTGGGGGGCACAGATACGCAGTATTTT.